This entry describes one T cell receptor (beta chain). The table lists this clone with a few counts. The specificity of this receptor is unknown. Base qualities are missing; no much larger clone stands one base away. This sample is part of a study of blood T cell repertoires in COVID-19 (dated by TCRdb to about 2020). Describing the broader study: Samples covering the acute and convalescent phases of COVID-19 were provided by collaborators in the United States, Italy and Spain. A freely available public database, intended as a resource for researchers studying the immune response to SARS-CoV-2, is where the repertoires were released. The material from the prospective study consisted of cDNA or gDNA derived from T cells, B-cell-depleted T cells, or PBMCs. Subjects who had been exposed to COVID-19, were actively infected with it, or had recovered from it provided the deeply sampled blood TCRbeta repertoires that made up the dataset. A de-identified subject ID, COVID-19 status, age in years and sex were almost always included in the sample metadata. The samples were drawn from the first 160 participants of the ongoing ImmuneRACE study and from some 1,300 subjects provided by 6 global collaborators. Where available, HLA class I and class II types were taken from metadata supplied by the sample provider and were not determined by assay-based typing.

TCRbeta CDR3 regions were amplified from genomic DNA using the immunoSEQ Assay, a bias-controlled multiplex PCR. The source study handled its data this way. Within the assay, amplification of reference gene primers was used to estimate how many nucleated cells each sample contained. Sequence reads were collapsed and filtered to measure the absolute abundance of every unique TCRbeta CDR3 rearrangement. Productive Simpson clonality was computed per sample as the square root of Simpson's diversity index over productive rearrangements. TCRdb took over this immuneACCESS table, retaining in-frame rearrangements with V and J assigned. Such tables are incomplete; in checked studies, under half of the missing clones stem from an unresolved V gene, and the remainder is unexplained. V, J and clone size derive from that table, while D and trimming were established from the DNA sequence. A total of hundreds of thousands of clones appear in this sample, 84% of them only once. The top ten constitute about 20% of the sample.

Based on the germline V gene, the CDR1 and CDR2 sequences are SGHVS and FQNEAQ. The germline ends are 22 bases apart after V is trimmed by 5 bases and J by 6 bases. The CDR3 contains 16 residues, cysteine and phenylalanine counted. The DNA shown is the 48-base CDR3, in frame from base 1. General conclusions and limits of the study: The quantity of clinical and demographic metadata differed by source and by participant and was supplied without curation.

Whole blood was collected in K2EDTA tubes by collaborating institutions according to the institutions' own protocols. Collaborator samples were shipped for TCRbeta analysis as frozen whole blood, isolated PBMCs, or DNA extracted from either sample type. The sequenced material came from peripheral blood. The receptor was isolated from a man younger than 40 with active or convalescent COVID-19. The sequence links TRBV7-8 to TRBJ2-5; D gene: possibly TRBD2, on 7 matching bases. The nucleotide sequence is given as TGTGCCAGCAGCCCCGCCGCGGGGGCAGGGTACAAGACCCAGTACTTC. Its translation reads: CASSPAAGAGYKTQYF.